These 15 T cell receptor beta chains share one sample of origin, sequenced in a study of PD-L1 blockade in urothelial cancer. Sequencing was performed with immunoSEQ multiplex PCR; in TCRdb, only in-frame clones are kept and a portion is missing. The data contain 60,000 to 70,000 clones, 80% to 85% of them singletons. Noted time point: pretreatment peripheral blood. The starting material was PBMCs, obtained around atezolizumab (anti-PD-L1) treatment. The receptors were sampled from a man between 65 and 79 years old with urothelial cancer.

V gene TRBV5-1 combines with J gene TRBJ2-1; the match to TRBD2 covers 13 bases. V was clipped by 4 bases and J by 9 bases; unmatched bases: 13. The CDR3 covers 17 residues. Germline loops: CDR1 SGHRS, CDR2 YFSETQ. The CDR3 DNA is TGCGCCAGCAGCCGCACTAGCGGGAGGGCCCTCGGGGGTGAGCAGTTCTTC. It encodes CASSRTSGRALGGEQFF.

The chain uses TRBV7-9 and TRBJ2-3; D might be TRBD1 (6 bases). The CDR3 runs 15 residues. V lost 5 bases and J 2 bases, leaving 14 bases between the germline ends. Per the germline V gene, CDR1 is SEHNR and CDR2 is FQNEAQ (reference sequence). The CDR3 nucleotides read TGTGCCAGCAGCCCAGGACAGTCCTACACAGATACGCAGTATTTT. This translates into CASSPGQSYTDTQYF.

This chain uses TRBV2 with TRBJ2-3, with D possibly TRBD2 on 6 matching bases. Germline V CDR1 and CDR2: SNHLY, FYNNEI. V dropped 5 bases and J dropped 0 bases, with 12 bases sitting between them. CDR3 size: 15 residues. DNA for the CDR3: TGTGCCAGCAGTCTCCGGGACTTCAGCACAGATACGCAGTATTTT. This translates into CASSLRDFSTDTQYF.

This sequence joins TRBV5-1 and TRBJ2-7; 11 nucleotides line up with TRBD1. This CDR3 has 15 amino acids. Trimming took 0 bases from V and 7 from J; bases not matched to a gene: 6. Germline V CDR1 and CDR2: SGHRS, YFSETQ. The CDR3 spells CASSLDGQGAREQYF. The CDR3 DNA reads TGCGCCAGCAGCTTGGACGGACAGGGGGCGCGTGAGCAGTACTTC. The whole variable domain, remainder taken from reference TRBV5-1 and TRBJ2-7, is KAGVTQTPRYLIKTRGQQVTLSCSPISGHRSVSWYQQTPGQGLQFLFEYFSETQRNKGNFPGRFSGRQFSNSRSEMNVSTLELGDSALYLCASSLDGQGAREQYFGPGTRLTVT.

This chain uses TRBV5-1 with TRBJ1-2; 8 positions agree with TRBD1. Germline V gene sequence: CDR1 SGHRS, CDR2 YFSETQ. The CDR3 length is 14 residues. The V segment lost 2 bases and the J segment 8 bases; nucleotides outside the gene matches: 8. The CDR3 coding sequence is TGCGCCAGCAGCTTCGGACAGGGATCAGACGGCTACACCTTC. Translating gives CASSFGQGSDGYTF.

The chain is built from TRBV5-4 and TRBJ2-1; 13 bases fit TRBD2. The germline V gene encodes CDR1 SGHNT and CDR2 YYREEE (reference sequence). The V and J ends lost 3 bases and 8 bases, in that order; junction bases with no gene match: 14. The CDR3 is 18 residues long. CDR3 nucleotides: TGTGCCAGCAGCTCTCCTACGGCGACTAGCGGGAGGATAGATGAGCAGTTCTTC. The encoded protein is CASSSPTATSGRIDEQFF. Using reference TRBV5-4 and TRBJ2-1 for the parts outside the CDR3, the full variable domain is ETGVTQSPTHLIKTRGQQVTLRCSSQSGHNTVSWYQQALGQGPQFIFQYYREEENGRGNFPPRFSGLQFPNYSSELNVNALELDDSALYLCASSSPTATSGRIDEQFFGPGTRLTVL.

The chain joins TRBV2 to TRBJ2-7, with D possibly being TRBD2 (5 bases). V lost 5 bases, J lost 0 bases, and 14 bases lay in between. This CDR3 has 15 residues. Per the germline V gene, CDR1 is SNHLY and CDR2 is FYNNEI. The CDR3 DNA reads as TGTGCCAGCAGTCAATTCCGGACTGACTCCTACGAGCAGTACTTC. Amino acids: CASSQFRTDSYEQYF.

The chain uses TRBV5-6 and TRBJ1-1; TRBD1 might be the D (6 bases). CDR1 and CDR2 (germline): SGHDT, YYEEEE. This CDR3 region has 13 residues. V lost 1 base and J lost 5, with 9 bases in between. This CDR3 is CASSLPGVTEAFF. The CDR3 DNA sequence: TGTGCCAGCAGCTTGCCAGGGGTGACTGAAGCTTTCTTT. Full variable domain (outside the CDR3, taken from reference TRBV5-6 and TRBJ1-1): DAGVTQSPTHLIKTRGQQVTLRCSPKSGHDTVSWYQQALGQGPQFIFQYYEEEERQRGNFPDRFSGHQFPNYSSELNVNALLLGDSALYLCASSLPGVTEAFFGQGTRLTVV.

V is TRBV10-3 and J is TRBJ2-1; unclear D gene. The germline V gene encodes CDR1 ENHRY and CDR2 SYGVKD. V gave up 3 bases and J gave up 6 bases, with 6 bases separating them. CDR3 size: 12 residues. The CDR3 coding sequence is TGTGCCATCAGTGAATCTAGCAATGAGCAGTTCTTC. Protein: CAISESSNEQFF.

The chain couples TRBV5-4 to TRBJ2-1; 8 bases are a match to TRBD1. This CDR3 has 16 amino acids. The trim removed 0 bases at V and 3 bases at J, leaving 5 bases unmatched. Looked up from germline, CDR1 is SGHNT and CDR2 is YYREEE (reference sequence). CDR3 amino acids: CASSLVGTGIYNEQFF. The CDR3 DNA sequence: TGTGCCAGCAGCTTGGTAGGGACAGGAATCTACAATGAGCAGTTCTTC. Variable domain in full (rest from reference TRBV5-4 and TRBJ2-1): ETGVTQSPTHLIKTRGQQVTLRCSSQSGHNTVSWYQQALGQGPQFIFQYYREEENGRGNFPPRFSGLQFPNYSSELNVNALELDDSALYLCASSLVGTGIYNEQFFGPGTRLTVL.

This clone has only a few counts. The chain couples TRBV5-4 to TRBJ2-1; D unclear. V was pared by 2 bases and J by 3 bases, with 9 bases between. CDR1 and CDR2 from the germline V gene are SGHNT and YYREEE (reference sequence). The CDR3 extends over 14 amino acids. The CDR3 nucleotides read TGTGCCAGCAGCTTTGGTAGAAACTACAATGAGCAGTTCTTC. Residues: CASSFGRNYNEQFF.

The CDR3 protein is CASSELAGASGELFF. CDR3 coding DNA: TGTGCCAGCAGTGAACTAGCGGGAGCCTCCGGGGAGCTGTTTTTT. The chain carries TRBV6-4 and TRBJ2-2; 11 bases line up with TRBD2. The V and J ends lost 3 bases and 6 bases, in that order; junction bases with no gene match: 3. Germline-derived CDR1 and CDR2 are MRHNA and SNTAGT. The CDR3 is 15 amino acids.

This clone showed up just once. This chain joins TRBV6-1 and TRBJ2-6; possibly TRBD2 for D (5 bases). The V and J ends lost 5 bases and 2 bases respectively, with 10 bases between them. The CDR3 is made up of 15 amino acids. The germline V gene encodes CDR1 MNHNS and CDR2 SASEGT. The CDR3: CASSSTGAGANVLTF. The DNA of the CDR3 is TGTGCCAGCAGTTCGACCGGGGCTGGGGCCAACGTCCTGACTTTC.

This chain links TRBV5-1 with TRBJ2-7; D is uncertain. V was cut by 0 bases and J by 6 bases, with 16 bases left in between. This CDR3 region has 15 residues. The germline CDR1 and CDR2 sequences are SGHRS and YFSETQ. The chain's CDR3 is CASSLEFMAAPEQYF. CDR3 DNA sequence: TGCGCCAGCAGCTTGGAGTTCATGGCGGCCCCCGAGCAGTACTTC.

Comments on this clone: The same CDR3 arises from other DNA sequences in this sample as well. The genes are TRBV7-9 and TRBJ1-4; perhaps TRBD1 as D (5 bases). The CDR3 is made up of 14 amino acids. Germline values: CDR1 SEHNR, CDR2 FQNEAQ (reference sequence). V lost 1 base, J lost 4 bases, and 7 bases lay in between. The CDR3 DNA sequence: TGTGCCAGCAGCTTAGGCGACAGTAATGAAAAACTGTTTTTT. Translation gives CASSLGDSNEKLFF.